This T cell receptor (beta chain) is from a study of T cell repertoires in aging, cancer and after chemotherapy. Study results and limitations: In each cancer cohort, median generation probability increased across chemotherapy, suggesting thymic output rebounded.

This CDR3 comprises 18 residues. Germline assignment: CDR1 MNHEY and CDR2 SVGAGI. Amplification of TCR beta used genomic DNA extracted from peripheral blood. Concerning this clonotype itself: Its antigen is not identified. One junction end disagrees with the germline gene, perhaps due to a read error.

Rearranged V-D-J TRB sequences were amplified with a mixed TRB-A/B primer pool. TCRdb itself ran the multiplex PCR reads through MiXCR, one entry per CDR3 protein. The repertoire holds 15,000 to 20,000 distinct CDR3 sequences, with approximately 40% as singletons. This TCR came from a human donor with a solid tumor. The sequenced sample consisted of blood. V usage is TRBV6-5 and J usage is TRBJ2-3, with 12 bases matching TRBD2. CDR3 loop: CASSYTLPLAGGADMQYF. The DNA of the CDR3 is TGTGCCAGCAGTTACACACTCCCTCTAGCGGGGGGGGCAGATATGCAGTATTTT.